Listed below are T cell receptor beta chains from one sample, sequenced in a study of control samples from healthy donors and cancer patients. Clones were read by immunoSEQ multiplex PCR, and TCRdb kept only the in-frame ones, dropping some. Of 120,000 or so clones listed, more than 80% are singletons. The sample consisted of blood. The receptors were sampled from a middle-aged man in good health. Both conserved end residues are trimmed from each CDR3. Fields, in order: V gene, J gene, clone size, CDR3 protein. Clone size is stated in some rows and not others, as once, few, many or a class when expanded.

TRBV3-1/TRBV3-2	TRBJ1-4	-	ASSRTGALNEKLF
TRBV4-1	TRBJ2-7	-	ASSQDVVQGGFYEQY
TRBV11-3	TRBJ1-1	-	ASSLSQGKAF
TRBV7-9	TRBJ1-3	-	ASSPRGSGNTIY
TRBV4-3	TRBJ1-2	few	ASSQGVLQTLGYT
TRBV2	TRBJ1-4	few	ASIPGVGEKLF
TRBV19	TRBJ2-1	-	ASSRAHNEQF
TRBV7-9	TRBJ2-1	once	ASSLSGGRHNEQF
TRBV27	TRBJ2-2	-	ASSLPQPNTGELF
TRBV6-6	TRBJ1-4	-	ASYDPRANEKLF
TRBV5-4	TRBJ2-7	-	ASSLAGTSGGYEQY
TRBV7-9	TRBJ2-3	-	ASSLEGSWRDTQY
TRBV6-5	TRBJ1-1	-	ASTSMRGNTEAF
TRBV18	TRBJ1-3	-	ASSPPSRRYSGNTIY
TRBV6-6	TRBJ1-2	-	ASREPAGRNYGYT
TRBV29-1	TRBJ1-1	-	SVKTATNTEAF
TRBV11-2	TRBJ2-1	once	ASSFNPGTGIYNEQF
TRBV10-3	TRBJ1-2	-	AISEMGLINYGYT
TRBV7-9	TRBJ2-1	-	ASSLARLAGTYNEQF
TRBV7-2	TRBJ2-7	-	ASSPQKRGSSYEQY
TRBV20-1	TRBJ2-5	-	SAPTEETQY
TRBV2	TRBJ1-4	-	ASSDRTGTNEKLF
TRBV3-1/TRBV3-2	TRBJ2-3	-	ASSQIGGLVTDTQY
TRBV18	TRBJ2-1	few	ASSPPAQGARNEQF
TRBV11-2	TRBJ2-2	once	ASRMWGGAGELF
TRBV27	TRBJ1-2	-	ASSLSPTYGYT
TRBV30	TRBJ1-6	-	AWSVLSSYNSPLH
TRBV27	TRBJ1-6	-	ASSRTGPAYNSPLH
TRBV20-1	TRBJ1-2	many	SVNRDGYT
TRBV19	TRBJ1-1	-	ASSATVLNTEAF
TRBV28	TRBJ1-5	-	ASSIIYQPQH
TRBV18	TRBJ2-7	-	ASSRLGQVSSYEQY
TRBV19	TRBJ1-1	-	ASSDSRGQGTTEAF
TRBV14	TRBJ2-3	-	ASSGLAVTDTQY
TRBV7-8	TRBJ2-2	-	ASSPREGTGELF
TRBV18	TRBJ2-5	once	ASSPFSEGETQY
TRBV10-3	TRBJ1-2	-	AIRDRDRGRANYGYT
TRBV29-1	TRBJ2-7	-	SVEDQTGQGYEQY
TRBV7-2	TRBJ2-3	-	ASSLLAGGRDTQY
TRBV7-8	TRBJ2-3	-	ASSLGGTLTDTQY
TRBV7-8	TRBJ2-3	-	ASSLAGRDYTDTQY
TRBV7-9	TRBJ2-2	-	ASSLVSGAPGELF
TRBV5-1	TRBJ2-3	-	ASSLESGSTDTQY
TRBV9	TRBJ2-1	-	ASSETSYNEQF
TRBV5-4	TRBJ1-1	few	ASSLRPGWGTEAF
TRBV5-1	TRBJ2-7	-	ASSLGVETGTEQY
TRBV11-2	TRBJ2-7	-	ASSLVLYEQY
TRBV3-1/TRBV3-2	TRBJ1-3	-	ASSHWQSGTDLLSGNTIY
TRBV25-1	TRBJ1-5	once	ASSERGLSNQPQH
TRBV5-6	TRBJ1-1	-	ASSLRGYGTEAF
TRBV15	TRBJ1-4	-	ATSRVVGGAGEKLF
TRBV5-1	TRBJ1-5	-	ASSLGYSNQPQH
TRBV9	TRBJ1-1	few	ASSVVVGGGEAF
TRBV25-1	TRBJ1-2	-	ASSELDSTYGYT